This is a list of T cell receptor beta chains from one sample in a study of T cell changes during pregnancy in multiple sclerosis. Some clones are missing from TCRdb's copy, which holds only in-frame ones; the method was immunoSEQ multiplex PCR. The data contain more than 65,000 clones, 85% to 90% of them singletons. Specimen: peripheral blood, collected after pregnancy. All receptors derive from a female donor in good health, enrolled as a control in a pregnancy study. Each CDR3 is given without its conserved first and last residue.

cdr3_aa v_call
ASSLALGSSYNEQF TRBV5-1
ASSYGSGIDSPLH TRBV6-5
ASSVGDTTYEQY TRBV9
AWIRADRTGELF TRBV30
ASSTGLAGGPSV TRBV7-2
ASSSLTGFEAF TRBV5-6
ASSLADRDSTEAF TRBV5-1
ASSLDPGGPTETQY TRBV5-1
ASTTGEKLF TRBV7-9
ASSTNRGVLGETQY TRBV27
ASSYSTDVGGNEQF TRBV6-5
ASTRTTTGELF TRBV6-5
AWGTGSNQETQY TRBV30
ATAGGAVTGELF TRBV10-3
ASSSLAGGGEQF TRBV6-5
ASSIGGALRNTEAF TRBV19
ASSTGLAGPRLETQY TRBV28
ASSLASGSFYEQY TRBV11-2
AIRGLREREGYT TRBV10-3
ASSLGTAGYEQY TRBV5-4
ATQGLNSPLH TRBV15
ASSQDLSPAYNEQF TRBV4-3
ASSTGLAGGSSYNEQF TRBV19
ASSEELWGLAVKETQY TRBV6-1